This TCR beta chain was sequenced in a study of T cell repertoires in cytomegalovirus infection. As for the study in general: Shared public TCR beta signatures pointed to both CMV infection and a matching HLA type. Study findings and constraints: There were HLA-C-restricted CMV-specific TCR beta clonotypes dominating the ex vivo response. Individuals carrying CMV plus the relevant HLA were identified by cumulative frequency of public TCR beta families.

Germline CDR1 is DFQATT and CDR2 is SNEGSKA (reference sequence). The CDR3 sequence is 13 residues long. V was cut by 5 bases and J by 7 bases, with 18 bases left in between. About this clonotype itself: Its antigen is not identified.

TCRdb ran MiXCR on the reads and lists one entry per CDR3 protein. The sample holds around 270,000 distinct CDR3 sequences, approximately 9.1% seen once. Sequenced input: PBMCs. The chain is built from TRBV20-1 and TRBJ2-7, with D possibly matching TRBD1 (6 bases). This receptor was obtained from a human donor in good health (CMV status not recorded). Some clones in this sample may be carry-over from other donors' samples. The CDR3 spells CSAPHQGHDEQYF. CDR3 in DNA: TGCAGTGCTCCACACCAGGGGCATGATGAGCAGTACTTC.